The clone carrying this T cell receptor (beta chain) counts as medium-sized by frequency. A CD45RO-CCR7+CD27+CD95- phenotype identified naive CD8+ T cells. Via 5' RACE with UMI labels, TRB cDNA libraries were prepared. TCRdb processed the 5' RACE reads again and assigns one entry to each CDR3 protein, with no DNA. This sample's table has some 8,000 distinct CDR3 sequences. This sample was included in a study of CXCR3-negative and CXCR3-positive naive CD8 T cells. As for the study in general: Total TRB output reached 130 million to 150 million reads, about 1.5 +/- 0.3 million per library.

The sample comprised naive CXCR3- CD8+ T cells from blood. This sample's subset: CD45RO-CCR7+CD27+CD95- naive CD8+ T cells lacking CXCR3 (TNR3-). The sequence was obtained from a human donor in good health. Some clones in this sample may be carry-over from other donors' samples.

This CDR3 reads CASSLGASGAYEQYF. The chain carries TRBV7-8 and TRBJ2-7; TCRdb's D gene call, TRBD2, goes unchecked for lack of DNA. This CDR3 has 15 amino acids. CDR1 and CDR2 from the germline V gene are SGHVS and FQNEAQ. Combining the CDR3 with reference TRBV7-8 and TRBJ2-7 gives the whole variable domain GAGVSQSPRYKVAKRGQDVALRCDPISGHVSLFWYQQALGQGPEFLTYFQNEAQLDKSGLPSDRFFAERPEGSVSTLKIQRTQQEDSAVYLCASSLGASGAYEQYFGPGTRLTVT.